This paragraph reports one T cell receptor (beta chain). The sample comes from a study of control samples from healthy donors and cancer patients. The data were produced by immunoSEQ multiplex PCR, yet TCRdb's version contains in-frame clones alone and is incomplete. The table lists 170,000 or so clones, approximately 94% of them singletons. This TCR was sampled from a woman aged 18-35 years in good health. Specimen: blood.

CDR3 sequence: CASSRDPETGRGGYTF. CDR3 in DNA: TGTGCCAGCAGCCGAGATCCCGAGACAGGGAGAGGTGGCTACACCTTC. The chain couples TRBV5-5 to TRBJ1-2; 7 bases are a match to TRBD1. V lost 4 bases and J lost 7; bases outside the gene matches: 16. CDR1 is SGHKS, CDR2 YYEKEE, per germline (reference sequence). The CDR3 is made up of 16 amino acids. The entire variable domain, with the rest obtained from reference TRBV5-5 and TRBJ1-2, is as follows: DAGVTQSPTHLIKTRGQQVTLRCSPISGHKSVSWYQQVLGQGPQFIFQYYEKEERGRGNFPDRFSARQFPNYSSELNVNALLLGDSALYLCASSRDPETGRGGYTFGSGTRLTVV.